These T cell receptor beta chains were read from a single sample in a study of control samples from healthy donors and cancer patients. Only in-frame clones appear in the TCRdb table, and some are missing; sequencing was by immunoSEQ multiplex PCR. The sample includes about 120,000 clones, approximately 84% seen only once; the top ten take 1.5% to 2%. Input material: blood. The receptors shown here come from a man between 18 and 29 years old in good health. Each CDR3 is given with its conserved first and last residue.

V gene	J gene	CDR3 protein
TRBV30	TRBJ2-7	CAWSTGTGNEQYF
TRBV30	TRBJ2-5	CAWSTGLGMRETQYF
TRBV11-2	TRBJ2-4	CASRGQGARIQYF
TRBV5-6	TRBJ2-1	CASSLGIVGLVQFF
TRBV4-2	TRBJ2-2	CASSQVPDANTGELFF
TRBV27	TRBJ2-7	CASSSLQGAYEQYF
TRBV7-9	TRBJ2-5	CASSLVGGETQYF
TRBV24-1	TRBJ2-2	CATSWGTGELFF
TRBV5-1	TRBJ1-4	CASSLVQGESLFF
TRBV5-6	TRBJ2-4	CASSLANIQYF
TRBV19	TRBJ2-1	CASSPGLGPKQFF
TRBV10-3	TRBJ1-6	CATRTGTLMRPYNSPLHF
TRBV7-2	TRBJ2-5	CASSNPLAGAETQYF
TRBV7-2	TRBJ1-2	CASSSPGRLNGYTF
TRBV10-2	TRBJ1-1	CASREQGNTEAFF
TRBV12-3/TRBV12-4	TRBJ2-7	CASSLSALEQYF
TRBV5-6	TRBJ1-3	CASSFPDRGRNTIYF
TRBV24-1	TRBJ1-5	CATSDTNRGRDQPQHF
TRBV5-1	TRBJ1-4	CASSWGGQRGEKLFF
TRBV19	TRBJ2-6	CASSTTGLSGANVLTF
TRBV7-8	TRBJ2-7	CASSLQAPVQYF
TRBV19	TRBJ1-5	CASSPGTDWGQPQHF